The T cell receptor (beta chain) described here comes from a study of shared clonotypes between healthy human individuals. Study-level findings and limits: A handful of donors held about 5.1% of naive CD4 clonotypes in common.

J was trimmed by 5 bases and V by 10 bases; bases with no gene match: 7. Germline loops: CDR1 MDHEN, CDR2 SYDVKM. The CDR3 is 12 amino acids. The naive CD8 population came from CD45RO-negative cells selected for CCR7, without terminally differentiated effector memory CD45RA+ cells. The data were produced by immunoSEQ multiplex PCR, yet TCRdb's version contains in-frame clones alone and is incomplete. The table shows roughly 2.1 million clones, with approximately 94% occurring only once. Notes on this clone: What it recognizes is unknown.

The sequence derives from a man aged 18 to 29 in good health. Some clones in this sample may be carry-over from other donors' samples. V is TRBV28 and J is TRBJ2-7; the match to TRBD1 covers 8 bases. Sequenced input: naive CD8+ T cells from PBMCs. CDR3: CATSTGDDEQYF. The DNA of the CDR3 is TGTGCCACCTCGACAGGGGATGACGAGCAGTACTTC.